This T cell receptor (beta chain) was captured by sequencing in a study of cytomegalovirus exposure and HLA in healthy donors. Study details: A previous analysis identified approximately 110 million unique TCR beta sequences derived from 180 million or so T cells.

V gave up 8 bases and J gave up 4 bases, with 17 bases separating them. This CDR3 spans 14 amino acids. Germline CDR1 is MNHEY and CDR2 is SMNVEV (reference sequence). 13 Jbeta primers and 60 Vbeta primers were used for the PCR. This table comes from immunoSEQ multiplex PCR, and its TCRdb copy is limited to in-frame clones, with some not included. The sample holds 170,000 or so clones, over 70% seen once. This rearrangement joins TRBV27 to TRBJ2-5; possible D gene TRBD1, 5 bases. The receptor was derived from a man aged 30-40 years in good health and CMV-seropositive. Material: PBMCs. This CDR3 is CASRQSGAGETQYF. As DNA, the CDR3 is TGTGCCAGCCGGCAATCTGGGGCAGGAGAGACCCAGTACTTC.